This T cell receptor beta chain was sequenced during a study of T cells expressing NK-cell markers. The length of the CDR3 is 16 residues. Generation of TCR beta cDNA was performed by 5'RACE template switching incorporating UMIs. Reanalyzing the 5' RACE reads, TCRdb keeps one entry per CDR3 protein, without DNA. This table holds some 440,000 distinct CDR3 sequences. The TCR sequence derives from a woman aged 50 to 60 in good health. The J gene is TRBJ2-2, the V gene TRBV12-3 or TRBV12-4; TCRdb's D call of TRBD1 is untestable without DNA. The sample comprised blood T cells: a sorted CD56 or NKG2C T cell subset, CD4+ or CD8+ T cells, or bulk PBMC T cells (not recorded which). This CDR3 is CASSTDRGRFSGELFF.